What follows describes a single TCR beta chain. Its antigen target is currently unknown. Per-nucleotide qualities are absent, and no much larger clonotype sits a single base away. This entry comes from a study of shared clonotypes between healthy human individuals (dated by TCRdb to 2018 to 2020). Study-level background: The cohort included a few men and a couple of women between 18 and 49 years of age. Per donor, leukapheresis produced somewhere between about 0.9 and 10 billion PBMCs. For each donor, three plates each were used for CD4 naive and CD4 memory, two plates were used for CD8 naive, and one plate was used for CD8 memory. The study deeply sequenced blood TCR repertoires of five healthy adults to estimate repertoire size and the extent of clonotype sharing between individuals. Different laboratories and diverse techniques were used to prepare libraries and sequence TCR repertoires, to increase sequencing depth and limit assay-specific biases. On the study overall, not on this receptor specifically: Naive subsets generally had larger estimated clonotype richness than memory subsets. Higher generation probabilities were observed for clonotypes shared by all four sorted-subset donors than for non-shared clonotypes. Because the study included only a small number of donors, the genetic and exposure-history diversity represented was limited. Incomplete sequencing was indicated by rarefaction of sorted-subset datasets, despite the large sequencing depth. Pairwise subsampling indicated that sequencing depth was expected to affect the degree of clonotype sharing among donors. Only blood was sampled, and tissue TCR repertoires likely differ from those in blood. When a few donors were compared, the shared fraction of clonotypes was about 5% for naive CD4, around 3.5% for naive CD8, about 2.5% for memory CD4, and approximately 0.4% for memory CD8.

Donors were healthy HIV-negative adults with no recently reported acute infections or vaccinations. Every donor was a Caucasian adult living in Nashville, Tennessee, USA. CD4+ T cells were enriched by magnetic negative selection; naive cells were then positively selected on CD45RA, and the negative fraction formed the memory subset. Blood was collected by leukapheresis, and PBMCs were isolated by Ficoll-Histopaque density gradient centrifugation and then cryopreserved in liquid nitrogen vapor phase. Analytical flow cytometry was used to check the purity and quantity of each magnetically sorted T cell population. Genomic DNA was isolated from every sorted fraction and measured by UV absorbance on a Nanodrop 2000c. Compared with germline, V lacks 6 bases and J lacks 3 bases; bases without a gene match: 10. CDR1 and CDR2, per the germline V gene, are MDHEN and SYDVKM. The CDR3, from cysteine to phenylalanine, totals 15 residues. The entry retains the CDR3 DNA only, 45 bases that are in frame from base 1.

Using the deep immunoSEQ assay, TCR CDR3 regions were amplified from genomic DNA by multiplex PCR. Extracted genomic DNA from each cell subset was distributed evenly across all wells of several immunoSEQ 96-well plates, and each plate was treated as a replicate. Each replicate PCR for sorted subsets received 200 ng genomic DNA, equal to tens of thousands of T cell genomes. The purified libraries were quantified using a Qubit 3.0 fluorometer, sized with a Bioanalyzer 2100, and then quantified again using the KAPA Library Quantification kit. Each immunoSEQ 96-well plate was sequenced on its own single-read 150-cycle Illumina NextSeq 550 flow cell. From the authors' description of their analysis: Because the immunoSEQ output held only junctional sequences and lacked quality scores, the filtering could not match the filtering applied to full-length reads. Sequences were annotated with PyIR, a Python wrapper for IgBLAST v1.9, using IMGT germline references to assign V/J genes and CDR3. Reads were removed for weak V/J assignments (E-value above 1e-6), missing CDR3, stop codons, out-of-frame junctions, or ambiguous translated residues. A V3J clonotype was defined by an identical inferred V gene, J gene, and CDR3 amino acid sequence. Percentage overlap between repertoires was calculated by dividing the number of shared unique clonotypes by the size of the smaller repertoire. Richness of each repertoire was evaluated using RTK rarefaction, the Chao1 estimator, and Recon v2.1 estimates of unobserved clonotypes. For all TCRbeta clonotypes obtained by the gDNA method from a few donors, generation probabilities were computed with OLGA. What TCRdb holds here is the immuneACCESS table cut down to in-frame rearrangements. Part of the clones is not present; checked against another copy, under half of the missing clones reflect an unresolved V gene, and the others are unexplained. The V and J calls and clone size come from that table; D and trimming were worked out from the DNA. Across this sample there are some 1 million clones, with approximately 72% seen only once. Approximately 1.5% of the sample is held by the ten biggest clonotypes.

This chain is built from TRBV28 and TRBJ1-1; TRBD1 fits 7 bases in the junction. The specimen was memory CD4+ T cells sorted from blood. The cell subset or site label, as the study defines it: CD45RA-negative fraction. The clonotype originates from a man younger than 35 in good health. For the CDR3, the sequence is CASSLQNRGDTEAFF. The DNA sequence is as follows: TGTGCCAGCAGCCTCCAGAACAGGGGAGACACTGAAGCTTTCTTT.